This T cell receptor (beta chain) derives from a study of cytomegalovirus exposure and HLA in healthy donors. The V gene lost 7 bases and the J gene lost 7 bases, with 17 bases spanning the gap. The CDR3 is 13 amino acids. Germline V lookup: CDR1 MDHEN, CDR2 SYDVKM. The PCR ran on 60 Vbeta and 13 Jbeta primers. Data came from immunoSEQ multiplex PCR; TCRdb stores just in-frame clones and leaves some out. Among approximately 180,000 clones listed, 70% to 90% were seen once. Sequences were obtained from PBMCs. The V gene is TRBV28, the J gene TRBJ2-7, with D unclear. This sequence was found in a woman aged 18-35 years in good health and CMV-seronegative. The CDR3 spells CASTPSPSPEQYF. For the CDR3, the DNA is TGTGCCAGCACCCCCTCCCCCAGTCCGGAGCAGTACTTC.